Following are 2 T cell receptor beta chains from one sample sequenced in a study of cytomegalovirus exposure and HLA in healthy donors (dated by TCRdb to 2016 to 2017). Libraries came from the immunoSEQ multiplex PCR assay. A mixture of 60 forward primers for TCR Vbeta segments and 13 reverse primers for TCR Jbeta segments was used in the multiplex PCR. The table comes from immuneACCESS by way of TCRdb, which keeps in-frame sequences with V and J called. Part of the clones is missing from these tables; in studies checked, under half for an unresolved V gene and the rest for unknown reasons. In this sample the table shows 150,000 to 200,000 clones, 60% to 85% of which occur a single time. The ten largest clones add up to roughly 3% of the sample. Material: PBMCs. The origin of the receptors is a male donor in good health and CMV-seronegative.

The V call is TRBV19, the J call TRBJ1-1; no clear D. Germline V gives CDR1 LNHDA, CDR2 SQIVND (reference sequence). The CDR3 loop spans 12 amino acids. Trimming took 0 bases from V and 8 from J, leaving 7 bases between them. Here the CDR3 reads CASSIDRLEAFF. The CDR3 region has the DNA TGTGCCAGTAGTATAGATCGGTTAGAAGCTTTCTTT.

This chain uses TRBV7-9 with TRBJ2-1, with D perhaps TRBD2 (5 bases). The CDR3 runs 14 residues. Germline CDR1 reads SEHNR; CDR2 reads FQNEAQ (reference sequence). Deletions cut 1 base from V and 9 bases from J, with 13 bases between. The CDR3 reads CASSLGAGVGEQFF. CDR3 DNA sequence: TGTGCCAGCAGCTTAGGGGCGGGCGTCGGTGAGCAGTTCTTC.